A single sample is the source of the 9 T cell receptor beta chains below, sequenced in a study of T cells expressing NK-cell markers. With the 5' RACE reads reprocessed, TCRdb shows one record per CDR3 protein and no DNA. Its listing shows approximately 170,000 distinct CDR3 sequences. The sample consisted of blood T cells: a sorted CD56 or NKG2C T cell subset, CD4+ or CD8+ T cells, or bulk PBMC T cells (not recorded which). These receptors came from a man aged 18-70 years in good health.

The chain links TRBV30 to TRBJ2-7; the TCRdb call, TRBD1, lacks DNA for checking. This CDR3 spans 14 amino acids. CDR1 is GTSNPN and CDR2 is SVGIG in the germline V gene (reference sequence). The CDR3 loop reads CACYRTGASYEQYF.

The CDR3 region is CASSLDRREQFF. The rearrangement joins TRBV7-6 to TRBJ2-1. Germline V gene data show CDR1 as SGHVS and CDR2 as FNYEAQ. The CDR3 is 12 amino acids.

The CDR3 loop reads CSARDSTHLMGYVTDTQYF. This chain joins TRBV20-1 and TRBJ2-3. The CDR3 runs to 19 residues. The V gene's germline CDR1 is DFQATT and CDR2 SNEGSKA (reference sequence).

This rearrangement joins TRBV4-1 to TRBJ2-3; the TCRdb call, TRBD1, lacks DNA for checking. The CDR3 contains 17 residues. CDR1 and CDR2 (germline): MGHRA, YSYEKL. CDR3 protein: CASSHTVGTGVTDTQYF.

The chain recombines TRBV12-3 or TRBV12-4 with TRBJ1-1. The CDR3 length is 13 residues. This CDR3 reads CASTPARVTEAFF.

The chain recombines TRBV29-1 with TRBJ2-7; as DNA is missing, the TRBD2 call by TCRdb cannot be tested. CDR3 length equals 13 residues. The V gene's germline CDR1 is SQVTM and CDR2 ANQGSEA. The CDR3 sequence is CSVDGGREYEQYF.

The CDR3 is CASSQGVRGEDTQYF. The J gene is TRBJ2-3, the V gene TRBV3-1; TCRdb picks TRBD2, but there is no DNA to check that call. CDR3 size: 15 residues. Germline lookup yields CDR1 LGHDT and CDR2 YNNKEL (reference sequence).

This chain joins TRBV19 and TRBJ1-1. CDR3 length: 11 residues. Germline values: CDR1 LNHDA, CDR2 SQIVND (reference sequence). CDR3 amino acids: CASMRQGGAFF.

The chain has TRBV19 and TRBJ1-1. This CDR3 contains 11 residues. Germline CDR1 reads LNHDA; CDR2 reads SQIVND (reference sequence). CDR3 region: CASTWGTEAFF.